These 25 T cell receptor beta chains share one sample of origin, sequenced in a study of blood T cell repertoires in COVID-19. Repertoires were generated with immunoSEQ multiplex PCR, while TCRdb's copy carries only in-frame clones and drops some. This table holds some 200,000 clones, approximately 87% found once. The sample comprised peripheral blood. The receptors derive from a woman aged 60-75 years with COVID-19, enrolled during active disease.

The CDR3 nucleotides read TGTGCCAGCAGCTTGGCCCCTAGCGGGGGAACCTACGAGCAGTACTTC. This encodes CASSLAPSGGTYEQYF. This chain connects TRBV5-5 to TRBJ2-7, with 10 bases that match TRBD2. Germline loops: CDR1 SGHKS, CDR2 YYEKEE (reference sequence). This CDR3 spans 16 amino acids. The junction had 5 bases not matched to a gene; V was cut back by 0 bases and J by 2 bases.

The chain is built from TRBV5-5 and TRBJ1-1; D is ambiguous. The CDR3 runs 15 residues. CDR1 and CDR2 (germline): SGHKS, YYEKEE (reference sequence). V was trimmed by 0 bases and J by 4 bases, leaving 13 bases between them. The CDR3 nucleotides read TGTGCCAGCAGCTTGGGGGCCATCATGAGCACTGAAGCTTTCTTT. Encoded protein: CASSLGAIMSTEAFF.

Comments on this clone: This sample also contains other DNA sequences that code for the same CDR3. The chain combines TRBV4-1 with TRBJ1-1; unclear D gene. The CDR3 is made up of 12 amino acids. V was shortened by 2 bases and J by 4 bases, with 5 bases between the two germline ends. From germline, CDR1 is MGHRA and CDR2 YSYEKL. As DNA, the CDR3 is TGCGCCAGCAGCCAAAGCGGCACTGAAGCTTTCTTT. This translates into CASSQSGTEAFF.

The rearrangement links TRBV19 to TRBJ1-4, with D possibly TRBD1 on 6 matching bases. Germline lookup yields CDR1 LNHDA and CDR2 SQIVND (reference sequence). Trimming cost V 7 bases and J 1 base, with 10 bases left between them. This CDR3 region has 14 residues. CDR3 bases: TGTGCCAGTACCCCGGGACAAACTAATGAAAAACTGTTTTTT. It yields the protein CASTPGQTNEKLFF.

This chain joins TRBV5-4 and TRBJ1-2; 9 bases map to TRBD1. V dropped 5 bases and J dropped 10; count of bases not matched to a gene: 6. The CDR3 totals 12 residues. The V gene's germline CDR1 is SGHNT and CDR2 YYREEE (reference sequence). CDR3 loop: CASRRTGEDYTF. The DNA of the CDR3 is TGTGCCAGCAGGAGGACAGGGGAGGACTACACCTTC.

This clone was seen just once. The chain joins TRBV10-2 to TRBJ2-6; D uncertain. Trimming took off 7 bases at V and 0 bases at J, with 7 bases between the two ends. The V gene's germline CDR1 is WSHSY and CDR2 SAAADI. This CDR3 is 14 amino acids long. The CDR3 protein is CASKQNSGANVLTF. The CDR3 region has the DNA TGCGCCAGCAAACAGAACTCTGGGGCCAACGTCCTGACTTTC.

The chain couples TRBV7-9 to TRBJ1-2; 8 bases line up with TRBD1. Germline-derived CDR1 and CDR2 are SEHNR and FQNEAQ (reference sequence). The CDR3 has 15 amino acids. Losses at the gene ends were 3 bases for V and 6 bases for J; bases not matched to a gene: 9. The CDR3 protein is CASSFTGQGKDGYTF. CDR3 coding DNA: TGTGCCAGCAGCTTTACCGGACAGGGAAAGGATGGCTACACCTTC.

The chain joins TRBV29-1 to TRBJ2-7; 10 nucleotides agree with TRBD2. The germline CDR1 and CDR2 sequences are SQVTM and ANQGSEA. This CDR3 is built from 14 residues. Unmatched junction bases numbered 8, after V lost 6 bases and J lost 3 bases. The CDR3 loop reads CSVLGTSENYEQYF. The CDR3 DNA sequence: TGCAGCGTGCTGGGGACTAGCGAAAACTACGAGCAGTACTTC.

The chain employs TRBV7-9 and TRBJ1-2, with D perhaps TRBD1 (6 bases). Germline CDR1 is SEHNR and CDR2 is FQNEAQ (reference sequence). With 5 bases removed from V and 8 bases from J, the gap between germline ends came to 12 bases. The CDR3 spans 12 residues. The CDR3 loop reads CASSIQGRGYTF. The CDR3 region has the DNA TGTGCCAGCAGCATACAGGGCCGGGGCTACACCTTC.

This clone was picked up one time. The chain links TRBV19 to TRBJ1-5, with 9 positions matching TRBD1. Trimming at V came to 6 bases and at J to 3 bases, leaving 6 bases not matched to a gene. The CDR3 is 15 amino acids. Germline V gives CDR1 LNHDA, CDR2 SQIVND (reference sequence). The CDR3 here is CASRKGQGINQPQHF. Written as DNA, the CDR3 is TGTGCCAGTAGAAAGGGACAGGGCATCAATCAGCCCCAGCATTTT.

V usage is TRBV5-5 and J usage is TRBJ2-6; D not resolved. Looked up from germline, CDR1 is SGHKS and CDR2 is YYEKEE (reference sequence). Trimming took 3 bases from V and 0 from J, leaving 4 bases between them. The CDR3 sequence is 14 residues long. Here the CDR3 reads CASSSFSGANVLTF. CDR3 DNA: TGTGCCAGCAGCTCCTTCTCTGGGGCCAACGTCCTGACTTTC. Drawing the rest from reference TRBV5-5 and TRBJ2-6, the complete variable domain is DAGVTQSPTHLIKTRGQQVTLRCSPISGHKSVSWYQQVLGQGPQFIFQYYEKEERGRGNFPDRFSARQFPNYSSELNVNALLLGDSALYLCASSSFSGANVLTFGAGSRLTVL.

Concerning this clone itself: Different DNA sequences within this sample yield the same CDR3. The J gene is TRBJ2-7, the V gene TRBV11-3; maybe TRBD2 (5 bases). The CDR3 loop spans 12 amino acids. Germline CDR1 is SGHNT and CDR2 is YENEEA. The V end lost 5 bases, the J end lost 2 bases, and 7 bases lay between the germline ends. The CDR3 DNA reads as TGTGCCAGCAGCGGGAGAACCTACGAGCAGTACTTC. Translated, it gives CASSGRTYEQYF.

The rearrangement joins TRBV5-8 to TRBJ2-2; 8 nucleotides match TRBD1. The CDR3 covers 18 residues. Trimming at V came to 4 bases and at J to 7 bases, leaving 18 bases not matched to a gene. Germline CDR1 reads SGHTS; CDR2 reads YDEGEE. CDR3 amino acids: CASSPRAGQGMRNGELFF. CDR3 DNA: TGTGCCAGCAGCCCGCGCGCCGGACAGGGTATGAGGAACGGGGAGCTGTTTTTT.

In its sample, this clone was seen once. The chain carries TRBV6-5 and TRBJ2-1; tentative D call: TRBD2 (7 bases). V was pared by 6 bases and J by 13 bases, with 16 bases between. The germline CDR1 and CDR2 sequences are MNHEY and SVGAGI. This CDR3 has 12 residues. The CDR3 sequence is CASRGGAPSQFF. The CDR3 DNA reads TGTGCCAGCAGGGGGGGGGCACCAAGCCAGTTCTTC.

J is TRBJ2-2 and V is TRBV7-3; TRBD2 matches at 7 bases. Per the germline V gene, CDR1 is SGHTA and CDR2 is FQGTGA. The CDR3 extends over 15 amino acids. With V trimmed by 4 bases and J by 2 bases, 4 bases remained unmatched. The DNA for the CDR3 is TGTGCCAGCAGCTCCGGACTAGTTAACACCGGGGAGCTGTTTTTT. This codes for CASSSGLVNTGELFF.

The rearrangement joins TRBV18 to TRBJ2-3, with 11 bases fitting TRBD2. CDR1 and CDR2 from the germline V gene are KGHSH and LQKENI. The CDR3 loop spans 15 amino acids. The V and J ends lost 1 base and 3 bases, in that order; junction bases with no gene match: 0. CDR3 sequence (DNA): TGTGCCAGCTCACCACTAGCGGGAGGGACAGATACGCAGTATTTT. It translates to CASSPLAGGTDTQYF.

This chain joins TRBV29-1 and TRBJ1-2; no clear D gene. CDR1 and CDR2 from the germline V gene are SQVTM and ANQGSEA. The CDR3 is 13 residues long. The V end lost 7 bases, the J end lost 4 bases, and 16 bases lay between the germline ends. DNA for the CDR3: TGCAGCGCGAACCCCCGGGGTAGCTATGGCTACACCTTC. This translates into CSANPRGSYGYTF.

This clone occurred a few times. The chain couples TRBV14 to TRBJ2-7; D may be TRBD2 (7 bases). The CDR3 is 16 amino acids. The V end lost 8 bases, the J end lost 0 bases, and 20 bases lay between the germline ends. Germline V gives CDR1 SGHDN, CDR2 FVKESK. The CDR3 protein is CASSPRGRGNSYEQYF. In DNA, the CDR3 is TGTGCCAGCTCCCCGAGGGGGAGGGGGAACTCCTACGAGCAGTACTTC. The whole variable domain, filled in from reference TRBV14 and TRBJ2-7, reads EAGVTQFPSHSVIEKGQTVTLRCDPISGHDNLYWYRRVMGKEIKFLLHFVKESKQDESGMPNNRFLAERTGGTYSTLKVQPAELEDSGVYFCASSPRGRGNSYEQYFGPGTRLTVT.

The chain joins TRBV6-6 to TRBJ1-4; no definite D call. The CDR3 spans 13 residues. V lost 6 bases and J lost 8, with 13 bases in between. CDR1 and CDR2 from the germline V gene are MNHNY and SVGAGI (reference sequence). The CDR3 sequence is CASSSRREEKLFF. The DNA of the CDR3 is TGTGCCAGCAGCTCCCGGAGGGAAGAAAAACTGTTTTTT.

CDR3 bases: TGTGCCAGCAGTGTAAACCTAGCGGGTGTGACCTACGAGCAGTACTTC. Protein sequence: CASSVNLAGVTYEQYF. The chain recombines TRBV6-1 with TRBJ2-7; 8 positions agree with TRBD2. Germline CDR1 is MNHNS and CDR2 is SASEGT. The CDR3 length is 16 residues. J was trimmed by 2 bases and V by 4 bases; bases with no gene match: 10.

DNA of the CDR3: TGTGCCAGCAGCCAAGAAACAGGGAGGGGAGGGCGTCACACTGAAGCTTTCTTT. Translation gives CASSQETGRGGRHTEAFF. The V and J genes are TRBV4-2 and TRBJ1-1; TRBD1 is a possible D gene (6 bases). Per the germline V gene, CDR1 is LGHNA and CDR2 is YNFKEQ. The V and J ends lost 0 bases and 3 bases respectively, with 20 bases between them. The CDR3 runs 18 residues.

This sequence joins TRBV7-9 and TRBJ2-7; 10 nucleotides line up with TRBD2. Germline V lookup: CDR1 SEHNR, CDR2 FQNEAQ (reference sequence). V lost 0 bases and J lost 4; bases outside the gene matches: 3. The CDR3 consists of 15 residues. In DNA form, the CDR3 reads TGTGCCAGCAGCTTAGCGGCTAGCGGGAGTTACGAGCAGTACTTC. As protein: CASSLAASGSYEQYF. The full variable domain, rest sourced from reference TRBV7-9 and TRBJ2-7, is DTGVSQNPRHKITKRGQNVTFRCDPISEHNRLYWYRQTLGQGPEFLTYFQNEAQLEKSRLLSDRFSAERPKGSFSTLEIQRTEQGDSAMYLCASSLAASGSYEQYFGPGTRLTVT.

This clone occurred a few times. The rearrangement joins TRBV4-2 to TRBJ2-1, with TRBD2 matching over 7 bases. V was pared by 1 base and J by 9 bases, with 12 bases of the junction left unmatched. Per germline, CDR1 LGHNA and CDR2 YNFKEQ. The CDR3 has 16 amino acids. CDR3 in DNA: TGTGCCAGCAGCCAAGGGGGTGGGGCGGGAGCCGTTGAGCAGTTCTTC. It is translated as CASSQGGGAGAVEQFF.

This chain links TRBV19 with TRBJ2-1; TRBD2 matches at 11 bases. Germline assignment: CDR1 LNHDA and CDR2 SQIVND (reference sequence). V was pared by 2 bases and J by 6 bases, with 6 bases of the junction left unmatched. This CDR3 is built from 16 residues. The CDR3 nucleotides read TGTGCCAGTAGTATATTTGGGACTAGCGGTTCCAATGAGCAGTTCTTC. Protein sequence: CASSIFGTSGSNEQFF. Using reference TRBV19 and TRBJ2-1 for the parts outside the CDR3, the full variable domain is DGGITQSPKYLFRKEGQNVTLSCEQNLNHDAMYWYRQDPGQGLRLIYYSQIVNDFQKGDIAEGYSVSREKKESFPLTVTSAQKNPTAFYLCASSIFGTSGSNEQFFGPGTRLTVL.

The chain is built from TRBV11-2 and TRBJ2-1, with 7 bases fitting TRBD2. From germline, CDR1 is SGHAT and CDR2 FQNNGV. After removal of 0 bases from V and 8 bases from J, the junction contained 13 bases not matched to a gene. The CDR3 covers 17 residues. The CDR3 region is CASSLDLVGLVSYEQFF. In DNA form, the CDR3 reads TGTGCCAGCAGCTTAGATCTAGTCGGACTAGTGAGTTATGAGCAGTTCTTC.